This T cell receptor beta chain was identified in a study of CD8+CD57+ T cells in acquired aplastic anemia. About the study: DNA from sorted CD4+ and CD8+ cells averaged roughly 3.2 ug. The study obtained 8.5 million to 12 million reads on average for CD4+ cells from healthy donors. Study findings and constraints: Both patients and controls carried the same twenty-nine CD8+ CDR3 sequences. In CD8+ cells, Simpson's diversity showed no significant difference between patients and controls.

Genomic DNA acted as the template from which TCR beta VDJ combination and CDR3 sequence profiling were carried out. Each CDR3 protein is one row after TCRdb ran MiXCR on the reads. Of 400,000 to 450,000 distinct CDR3 sequences in the sample, around 68% are singletons; the top ten hold under 4.5%. The CDR3 totals 14 residues. Concerning this clonotype itself: As yet, its antigen is unknown. The junction differs from germline at one of its ends, possibly a read error.

The chain employs TRBV12-3 or TRBV12-4 and TRBJ2-7; 8 bases are a match to TRBD1. Material: sorted CD4+, CD8+, or CD8+CD57+ T cells (not recorded which) from PBMCs. This TCR derives from a human donor in good health, serving as a control. The CDR3 DNA reads as TGCGCCAGCATCAGGGACAGGCTTTCCTACGAGCAGTACTTC. It yields the protein CASIRDRLSYEQYF.